These T cell receptor beta chains were read from a single sample in a study of T cell responses to AZD1222 COVID-19 vaccine. Measured with immunoSEQ multiplex PCR; TCRdb has only the in-frame clones, and not every one. The data contain about 170,000 clones, about 87% of them singletons. The source was peripheral blood, collected 28 days after the second dose of the MenACWY control vaccine. Receptors originate from an adult who received the MenACWY meningococcal vaccine as a control. The CDR3 runs from the conserved cysteine through the conserved F or W. The D gene is left open where the match is weak. Only part of the rows carry a size: once, few, many, or a class if the clone is expanded.

V gene	J gene	clone size	D gene	CDR3 protein
TRBV6-5	TRBJ2-4	.	.	CASSYVSGQRSEYF
TRBV7-9	TRBJ2-7	.	TRBD1	CASSSRQGREQYF
TRBV28	TRBJ1-2	.	TRBD1	CASSFRQGDGYTF
TRBV6-6	TRBJ2-7	.	.	CASSPLPDYPGSYEQYF
TRBV3-1/TRBV3-2	TRBJ1-2	.	.	CASSEPPTGNYGYTF
TRBV28	TRBJ1-2	few	TRBD1	CASSIPTGGNYGYTF
TRBV10-2	TRBJ1-2	.	TRBD1	CASSELRLGQSANYGYTF
TRBV7-7	TRBJ2-7	.	TRBD1	CASSAGVTGGGEQYF
TRBV7-8	TRBJ2-7	.	TRBD2	CASSLTTSGRRAYEQYF
TRBV4-3	TRBJ1-4	.	.	CASSQEVGGAEKLFF
TRBV3-1/TRBV3-2	TRBJ2-2	.	TRBD1	CASSPHIRGTGELFF
TRBV19	TRBJ2-6	.	TRBD1	CASSRQGNGGANVLTF
TRBV6-2/TRBV6-3	TRBJ2-7	.	.	CASSYSRPPWEQYF
TRBV24-1	TRBJ2-1	.	TRBD1	CATSTGGAYNEQFF
TRBV4-3	TRBJ2-7	once	TRBD2	CASSHSRTSGSYEQYF
TRBV6-1	TRBJ1-4	.	.	CASSEAGAGEKLFF
TRBV9	TRBJ2-7	.	TRBD2	CASGRPGEQYF
TRBV7-3	TRBJ1-1	.	.	CASSSQGNTEAFF
TRBV18	TRBJ2-7	.	.	CASSPTPYEQYF
TRBV28	TRBJ2-5	once	.	CASSLLLGDETQYF
TRBV27	TRBJ2-1	.	TRBD2	CASALQPGGGANEQFF
TRBV28	TRBJ2-4	once	.	CASSSSGWLRYF
TRBV7-6	TRBJ2-7	.	TRBD1	CASSPGGSTYEQYF
TRBV27	TRBJ1-4	.	TRBD1	CASSLSFRGENDEKLFF
TRBV27	TRBJ1-1	.	TRBD1	CASSYVRDRGTEAFF
TRBV29-1	TRBJ1-2	.	TRBD1	CSALGTGGSYGYTF
TRBV28	TRBJ2-2	.	.	CASNPMGDTGGELFF
TRBV6-2/TRBV6-3	TRBJ1-5	few	.	CASSYSRGRSNQPQHF
TRBV4-3	TRBJ2-1	.	.	CASSLSGVGNEQFF
TRBV28	TRBJ1-2	many	.	CASSLAVRAVKGYTF